The present T cell receptor beta chain was sequenced within a study of CD8 T cells in acute hepatitis C reinfection (dated by TCRdb to about 2021). General notes on the study: The TCRbeta repertoire of CD8+ T cells specific for the HCV NS3-1073 epitope was profiled during acute infection and after viral clearance. Paired acute and follow-up samples were contributed by four spontaneous resolvers. What the research found in general, with its limitations: It was rare for CDR3 sequences to be shared with other epitopes, and exact matching may have been limited by differing sequencing approaches. About 13 public clonotypes were found regardless of outcome; one public clonotype used V04-02/J02-02. Follow-up repertoires were not available for chronically infected subjects, because NS3-1073 specific cells were too rare to be sorted. Because bulk sequencing was performed on the TCRbeta chain only, alphabeta pairing of public clonotypes could not be determined. The NS3-1073 specific repertoires were highly diverse, and diversity did not differ significantly among acute resolver, follow-up resolver and acute chronic samples. TRBV04 and TRBV06 gene families were preferentially used in all groups, and this usage was not explained by overrepresentation in the naive pool.

Spanning cysteine to phenylalanine, the CDR3 consists of 14 amino acids. Of the read, only the CDR3 DNA is kept; its 42 bases are in frame from base 1. CDR1 and CDR2 were assigned from the germline V gene as SQVTM and ANQGSEA. V is trimmed back by 1 base and J by 9 bases, and the junction contains 3 bases that no gene match accounts for. This clone was counted a single time. Its cognate antigen has yet to be identified. No base-level quality is on record; no much larger clone is a single base apart. Genomic DNA was extracted from FACS-sorted cells, and TCRbeta chains were sequenced through the commercial immunoSEQ service. As for how the authors treated the data: ImmunoSEQ Analyzer software v3.0 and R v3.5.1 were used to analyze the repertoire data. Sequences containing stop codons or out-of-frame rearrangements were removed, so only productive rearrangements were analyzed. The sequencing provider supplied the Simpson diversity, Shannon entropy, CDR3 length and nucleotide addition metrics. Clonotypes were categorized by frequency as dominant, sub-dominant, low or lowest abundance, and clonotypes below 0.1% were excluded from most analyses. Any CDR3 amino acid clonotype present in at least two subjects at a cumulative frequency of at least 0.5% was labeled public. Held by TCRdb, this immuneACCESS table contains in-frame sequences only and omits some clones. Under half of the omission traces to an unresolved V gene where checked; the cause of the rest is unknown. Clone size and the V and J calls come from that table; the DNA yielded D and trimming. For this sample there are 30,000 to 40,000 clones; around 87% appear just once. The ten most abundant clones make up 0.5% of the sample.

Reading the label with the study, this specimen's time point is: naive CD8 control sorted from an acute-time-point sample. Enrolled in the Montreal Hepatitis C Cohort (HEPCO) in Canada, the donors were people who inject drugs, and these donors were followed every 3 months. Acute primary HCV infection was defined as a positive HCV RNA or antibody test that came after a negative test within the prior 24 weeks. Cells were surface stained with CD3, CD8 and CD45RO antibodies, and an aqua fixable dye was used to exclude dead cells. The cohort additionally had a handful of subjects who developed chronic infection, which was defined as HCV RNA positivity at 24 weeks. Frozen stocks of peripheral blood mononuclear cells were first thawed, after which negative isolation of CD8+ T cells was carried out using the MACS CD8+ T cell Isolation Kit. A BD FACSAria II cell sorter was used for cell sorting.

The chain is made from TRBV29-1 and TRBJ2-1; 13 bases in the junction line up with TRBD2. The sample comprised naive CD8+ T cells from PBMCs. This specimen's cell subset or site label, per the study, means: sorted total naive CD45RO-negative CD8+ T cells. The source is a man younger than 40 with chronic hepatitis C. The CDR3 protein is CSVEGTSGRSEQFF. The DNA is as follows: TGCAGCGTTGAAGGGACTAGCGGGAGAAGTGAGCAGTTCTTC.